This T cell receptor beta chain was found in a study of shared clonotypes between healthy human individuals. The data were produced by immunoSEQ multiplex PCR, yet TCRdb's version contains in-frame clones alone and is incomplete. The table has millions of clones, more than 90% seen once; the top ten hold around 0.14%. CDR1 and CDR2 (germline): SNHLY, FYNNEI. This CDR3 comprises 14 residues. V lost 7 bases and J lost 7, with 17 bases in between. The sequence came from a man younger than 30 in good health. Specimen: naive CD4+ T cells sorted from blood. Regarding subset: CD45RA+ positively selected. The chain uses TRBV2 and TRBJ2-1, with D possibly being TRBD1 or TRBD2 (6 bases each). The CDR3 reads CASTQQTRGNEQFF. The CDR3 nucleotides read TGTGCCAGCACCCAACAGACTAGGGGGAATGAGCAGTTCTTC.